This T cell receptor (beta chain) was documented in a study of blood T cell repertoires in COVID-19. Study details: T cells, B-cell-depleted T cells, or PBMCs supplied cDNA or gDNA.

As originally analysed: Using reference gene primer amplification, nucleated cell counts were estimated. Here immunoSEQ multiplex PCR was the method, and the copy in TCRdb shows in-frame clones only, minus some. The V and J calls and clone size are taken from that table; D and trimming were inferred from the DNA. Here the sample spans 150,000 or so clones, 84% being singletons. CDR1 MNHEY and CDR2 SVGAGI come from the germline V gene. The V end was cut by 6 bases, the J end by 0 bases, with 14 bases between. The CDR3 spans 15 residues. Input material: peripheral blood. This sequence joins TRBV6-5 and TRBJ1-1; the D gene is possibly TRBD1 (5 bases). The sequence came from a man between 18 and 29 years old with active or convalescent COVID-19. CDR3 sequence reads: CASRPSGLLNTEAFF. The CDR3, as DNA: TGTGCCAGCAGACCCTCGGGACTCTTGAACACTGAAGCTTTCTTT.